This T cell receptor beta chain was recorded in a study of patients and donors after allogeneic stem cell transplantation. TCRdb processed the RT-PCR reads anew with MiXCR; each CDR3 protein has one entry. Of 900,000 to 1,000,000 distinct CDR3 sequences listed, under 20% are singletons. Trimming took off 10 bases at V and 4 bases at J, with 8 bases between the two ends. The CDR3 has 11 residues. This clonotype was recorded a few times. The material sequenced was blood, either unsorted or a sorted T cell fraction (not recorded which). This chain uses TRBV12-3 or TRBV12-4 with TRBJ2-4, with D maybe TRBD2 (6 bases). The clonotype was recovered from a human donor who was either an allogeneic HSCT recipient or a stem cell or donor lymphocyte infusion donor (not recorded which). It is not recorded whose cells these are; they may come from a transplant donor. In DNA, the CDR3 is TGTGCCACGGAGGGGAAAAACATTCAGTACTTC. It translates to CATEGKNIQYF.